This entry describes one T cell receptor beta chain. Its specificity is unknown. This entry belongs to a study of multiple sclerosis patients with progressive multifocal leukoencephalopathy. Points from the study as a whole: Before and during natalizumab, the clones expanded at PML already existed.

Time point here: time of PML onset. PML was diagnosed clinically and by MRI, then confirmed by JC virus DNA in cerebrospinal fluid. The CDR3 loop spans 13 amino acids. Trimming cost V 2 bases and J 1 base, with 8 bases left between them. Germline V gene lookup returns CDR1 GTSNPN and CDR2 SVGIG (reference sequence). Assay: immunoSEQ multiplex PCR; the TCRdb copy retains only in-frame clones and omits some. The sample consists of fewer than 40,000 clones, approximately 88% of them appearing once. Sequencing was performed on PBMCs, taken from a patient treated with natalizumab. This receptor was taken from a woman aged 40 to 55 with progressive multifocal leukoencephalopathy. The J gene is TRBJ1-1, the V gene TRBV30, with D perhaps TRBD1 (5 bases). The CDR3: CAWSTGRNTEAFF. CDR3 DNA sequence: TGTGCCTGGAGTACGGGACGGAACACTGAAGCTTTCTTT.